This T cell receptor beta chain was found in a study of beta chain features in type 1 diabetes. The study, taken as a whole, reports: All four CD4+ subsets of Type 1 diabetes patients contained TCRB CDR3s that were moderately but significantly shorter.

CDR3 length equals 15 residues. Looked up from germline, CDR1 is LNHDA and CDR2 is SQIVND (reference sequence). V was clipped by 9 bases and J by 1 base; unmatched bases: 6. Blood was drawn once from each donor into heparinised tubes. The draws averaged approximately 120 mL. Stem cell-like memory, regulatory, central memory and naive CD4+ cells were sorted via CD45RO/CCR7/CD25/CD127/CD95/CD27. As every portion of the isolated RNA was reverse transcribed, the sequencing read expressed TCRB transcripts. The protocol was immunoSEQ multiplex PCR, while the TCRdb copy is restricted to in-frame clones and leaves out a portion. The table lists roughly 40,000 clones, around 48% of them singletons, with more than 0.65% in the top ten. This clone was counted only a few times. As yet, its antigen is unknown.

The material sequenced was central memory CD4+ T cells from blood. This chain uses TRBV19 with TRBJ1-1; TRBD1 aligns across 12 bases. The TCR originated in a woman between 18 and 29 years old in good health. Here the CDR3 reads CASVRDRGQNTEAFF. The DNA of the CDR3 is TGTGCCAGCGTCCGGGACAGGGGGCAGAACACTGAAGCTTTCTTT.